This T cell receptor beta chain was identified during a study of tumor-infiltrating lymphocytes in primary liver carcinoma. Overall study context: Every sample contained roughly 3.65 to 7.5 million productive TCRbeta reads, and these numbers were similar from one tissue type to another.

Total RNA and DNA came together from approximately 22-30 mg of bulk tissue without cell sorting. At sampling, these chronic HBV carriers had received no treatment. This CDR3 has 13 residues. Findings and caveats of the study: Less overlap was seen in tumor-adjacent and tumor-blood pairs than in tumor region pairs.

As regards this clonotype: Its target is not known. One junction end does not reproduce the germline sequence, and a read error may be involved.

With 500 ng total RNA as template and a constant-region primer, TCR beta cDNA was made. Libraries for TCR beta were built through three nested multiplex PCR rounds, which together made up a slightly modified ARM-PCR procedure. TRBV1-TRBV30 forward primers paired with a C-beta reverse primer drove the first two PCR rounds, roughly 9 cycles each. MiXCR, run by TCRdb on the multiplex PCR reads, gives a single entry per CDR3 protein. The data show more than 100,000 distinct CDR3 sequences, with roughly 69% seen just once and approximately 9.9% held by the top ten. The chain recombines TRBV12-3 or TRBV12-4 with TRBJ2-1, with D perhaps being TRBD1 or TRBD2 (5 bases each). Sequenced: liver tumor tissue from sampling region 1. Subset described: tumor region T1, superior pole. The sequence was collected from a woman aged 55-69 years with primary liver carcinoma and hepatitis B virus infection. The CDR3 here is CASSPPIQGEVLF. For the CDR3, the DNA is TGTGCCAGCAGTCCCCCGATCCAGGGAGAGGTTCTCTTC.